This paragraph reports one TCR beta chain. The clone's antigen remains unknown. Qualities for individual bases were not recorded, and no much larger clone is one base off. The cohort comprised 550 to 700 healthy bone marrow donors. At the time of sampling, all cohort members were nominally healthy, though unrecorded immune exposures were likely present. The donor tested CMV seropositive and was one of the 289 seropositive cohort members. A peripheral blood sample was collected from each donor, and TCR beta sequencing was performed on peripheral blood mononuclear cells. Genomic DNA was extracted from the blood cell samples with the Qiagen DNeasy Blood Extraction Kit. This sample is drawn from a study of cytomegalovirus exposure and HLA in healthy donors (dated by TCRdb to the late 2010s). About the investigation overall: In an earlier analysis of about 560 of the donors, 276 Gb of sequence data and 95 million to 130 million unique TCR beta sequences from about 179 million T cells were reported. About 300 gigabases of sequencing data and 70 million to 95 million unique TCR sequences made up an early release that covered approximately 620 HLA-typed donors. Of the 350 to 450 genotyped donors, 75% to 85% were placed in the genetic ancestry cluster associated with self-reported Caucasian donors. The study aimed to test whether cataloging public T cell receptors could reveal signatures of past pathogen exposure. The study profiled the T cell repertoires of hundreds of subjects by immunosequencing and related them to cytomegalovirus serostatus. Along with the roughly 670-subject first cohort, a separate validation cohort of approximately 110 different subjects was used. To predict cytomegalovirus infection status, the study combined high-throughput TCR immunosequencing, statistical association of individual TCRs with disease status, and machine learning. A later analysis re-analyzed previously published TCR beta repertoires from about 730 donors and added high-resolution HLA genotyping to study TCR occurrence patterns. Rather than using new phenotypic data, the later analysis identified candidate immune exposures from TCR beta sequences and from how often those sequences occurred across donors. An earlier analysis of several hundred of the donors applied high-throughput TCR beta sequencing to assess whether each TCR beta V gene segment acted as functional or pseudogenic. Donor age, sex, ethnicity and CMV serostatus were compiled alongside the repertoire data. A later genetic analysis used genome-wide SNP genotypes for 398 of the 666 donors, treating that subset as a discovery cohort. Every discovery cohort repertoire had been produced on one sequencing platform. Class I and class II HLA loci were covered by the typing at four-digit resolution. Typing coverage differed by locus: A, B, C, DRB1 and DQB1 were typed in roughly 629-640 donors, DQA1 in approximately 520, DPA1 in some 610, and DPB1 in about 450. About 5 DR-DQ haplotypes were handled as single units for association and clustering, since linkage in the cohort was strong. Among some 400 genotyped donors of the cohort, an average of around 250,000 unique TCR beta nucleotide sequences was sequenced per donor, of which 15% to 20% were non-productive. The investigation overall reported the following: Specific HLA alleles were associated with 16,951 TCR beta sequences at a false discovery rate of 0.05 in a later analysis. The authors suggested that the approach could potentially be generalized to other disease states and immunological phenotypes. A later analysis found that TCR association rates varied across HLA loci, with DRB1 alleles showing the most associated TCRs and HLA-C alleles the fewest. According to a later genetic analysis, donors in an Asian-associated ancestry cluster had fewer N-insertions in productive TCRs than the approximately 710-donor mean. Roughly uniform sequencing depth across donors was assumed in presence/absence analyses, although this assumption may not hold. A further reported finding was that TCR beta sequences accurately predicted the HLA-A and HLA-B alleles for most subjects in the first cohort. In a later genetic analysis, a missense DCLRE1C variant was associated with V-gene and J-gene trimming of TCR beta chains, and the association was replicated in an independent cohort. An earlier analysis of approximately 590 of the donors showed that most TCR beta V segments appeared in productive rearrangements either about 90% or about 30% of the time, which broadly matched IMGT annotations. For the cohort, immune exposure information was limited to CMV serostatus. The study listed 164 TCR beta chains as associated with cytomegalovirus. A later analysis found that HLA-associated TCR beta chains were more clonally expanded and had lower generation probabilities than equally common non-associated chains. A group of highly shared sequence variants was considered likely to be a technical artifact of the sequencing pipeline. In vitro tests confirmed that a few of the cytomegalovirus-associated TCR beta chains recognize cytomegalovirus antigens. When HLA alleles, especially DR and DQ, strongly co-occurred, TCR associations were difficult to assign to individual alleles. Cytomegalovirus status was reported to be diagnosed by the classifier with high specificity and sensitivity in both the original and validation cohorts. According to a later analysis, most CMV-associated TCR beta chains appeared to be HLA-restricted, and the HLA associations seemed to be driven largely by CMV exposure. Some IMGT-functional V segments, including TRBV6-2 and TRBV6-3, could not be distinguished by the 87-base-pair reads and were therefore excluded. Linkage disequilibrium might explain the correlated functional status among segregating V segments, but an unknown experimental factor could not be excluded. Most TCR sequences were observed very rarely across donors, whereas some public TCRs were present in many individuals. In this cohort, only TCR beta chains were sequenced, and detectable features were limited by the absence of alpha or paired-chain data. Several of the top co-occurrence clusters appeared to be linked to parvovirus B19, influenza, CMV and Epstein-Barr virus, according to a later analysis. HLA typing was unavailable for some donors at each locus, so association tests used only the typed subset. Because counts were too low, 15 to 20 rarely observed V segments, including chromosome 9 orphons, were excluded from the earlier analysis of fewer than 650 of the donors.

Inclusive of the bounding cysteine and phenylalanine, the CDR3 is 14 residues long. Only CDR3 DNA is held: 42 bases, read in frame from base 1. The germline V end is reduced by 5 bases and the J end by 5 bases; junction bases left unmatched: 5. CDR1 and CDR2 (LNHDA, SQIVND) derive from the germline V gene (reference sequence). Library preparation employed the immunoSEQ multiplex PCR assay. The multiplex PCR relied on a mix of 60 forward primers for TCR Vbeta segments and 13 reverse primers for TCR Jbeta segments. Amplification of the CDR3 region of rearranged TCR beta genes was performed with a multiplex PCR assay on genomic DNA. Amplified TCR beta libraries were sequenced as 87-base-pair reads on the Illumina HiSeq System. Per the original workflow: Across the 500 to 700 repertoires, a later analysis counted 80 million or so unique TCR beta chains, 9.5 million to 13 million of which were shared by at least two donors. To remove PCR and sequencing errors, raw reads were error-corrected and collapsed into unique sequences using a nearest-neighbor algorithm that merged closely related sequences. To assign V, D and J gene segments, CDR3 sequences were aligned to IMGT reference sequences. Each retained sequence needed at least a six-nucleotide match to both a V gene segment and a J gene segment. Rearrangements were classified as productive when the CDR3 lacked stop codons and remained in frame with V and J, and all other rearrangements were classified as non-productive. CDR3 was defined according to IMGT convention as the region running from the second conserved V-encoded cysteine to the conserved J-encoded phenylalanine. Sequences without an unambiguous match to a single V gene segment were excluded from the earlier analysis of several hundred of the donors. In an earlier analysis of about 590 of the donors, a V segment was called functional when productive rearrangements were above 56.7%, and segregating when the standard deviation between donors exceeded 5%. A statistical classification framework was built to diagnose cytomegalovirus status from the catalog of TCR beta chain sequences. In a later analysis, V and J genes were assigned by comparing TCR nucleotide sequences against IMGT/GENE-DB human TR gene sequences. A later analysis assigned CDR3 sequences and most-parsimonious VDJ recombination scenarios with the TCRdist pipeline. In a later analysis, each TCR beta chain was defined by its CDR3 amino acid sequence together with its V-gene family, and reads lacking a unique V-gene family were excluded. To address suspected cross-contamination and a sequencing artifact, a later analysis removed roughly 580 highly shared, low-generation-probability nucleotide sequences. In a later analysis, a clonal expansion index for each public chain was calculated from normalized within-repertoire ranks of inferred template counts. Generation probabilities in a later analysis came from a VDJ recombination model fitted to out-of-frame rearrangements, and those results were checked against IGoR. Hypergeometric tests were used in a later analysis to score TCR-TCR, TCR-HLA and TCR-CMV co-occurrence, with a repertoire-size bias correction applied to the TCR pairs. In a later analysis, false discovery rates were estimated by permuting HLA or CMV assignments 20 times. A later analysis grouped co-occurring TCRs with DBSCAN, adding TCRdist sequence similarity when clustering within HLA-allele-positive subsets. Repertoires with fewer than 30,000 or more than 120,000 public chains, plus five repertoires with anomalous nucleotide sharing, were excluded from co-occurrence clustering. Here the immuneACCESS table is served through TCRdb, limited to in-frame sequences with V and J called. Missing clones are a known gap in these copies; in checked studies unresolved V genes cover under half, and the rest lacks a known reason. D and trimming were read from the DNA, whereas the V and J calls and clone size are those reported in that table. The sample contains more than 200,000 clones, 55% to 75% of them found a single time. The ten largest clones capture approximately 2.5% of the sample.

The V gene is TRBV19 and the J gene is TRBJ1-4, with TRBD1 matching 7 junction bases. The TCR originated in a middle-aged man in good health and CMV-seropositive. Source material: PBMCs. The nucleotides read TGTGCCAGTAGTCCCTACAGGGGAAATGAAAAACTGTTTTTT. This translates into CASSPYRGNEKLFF.